This is a list of T cell receptor beta chains from one sample in a study of Graves' ophthalmopathy and Graves' hyperthyroidism. TCRdb used MiXCR to reprocess the multiplex PCR reads, holding one entry per CDR3 protein. In the table there are around 470,000 distinct CDR3 sequences, under 15% of which are singletons. The sample comprised blood. The source of these receptors is a woman aged 25 to 39 with Graves' ophthalmopathy. CDR3s include the opening cysteine and the closing phenylalanine or tryptophan. D genes are given only for firm matches. For some rows the clone size is stated as once, few or many, or as a class when expanded; others skip it.

>TRBV6-1|TRBJ2-4|TRBD1|many
TGTGCCAGCAGTAACAGGGGGAGGAACATTCAGTACTTC
CASSNRGRNIQYF
>TRBV6-5|TRBJ2-7|.|many
TGTGCCAGCAGTTACCCATACAGGGCGAAGCAGTACTTC
CASSYPYRAKQYF
>TRBV6-2/TRBV6-3|TRBJ1-1|.|.
TGTGCCAGCAGCCACCCGAGCGGGTCCTCAAATTTGATGAACACTGAAGCTTTCTTT
CASSHPSGSSNLMNTEAFF
>TRBV6-1|TRBJ1-6|.|many
TGTGCCAGCAGTGAAATGCCGGCCCCGCTCCACTTT
CASSEMPAPLHF
>TRBV30|TRBJ1-2|.|many
TGTGCCTGGAGTGTACAGGGTCTCTATGGCTACACCTTC
CAWSVQGLYGYTF
>TRBV6-1|TRBJ1-1|.|many
TGTGCCAGCAGGGAACATGGTAGGCCTGAAGCTTTCTTT
CASREHGRPEAFF
>TRBV7-2|TRBJ1-2|.|many
TGTGCCAGCAGCTTACAGGGATCCGTCTATGGCTACACCTTC
CASSLQGSVYGYTF
>TRBV4-1|TRBJ2-5|.|many
TGCGCCAGCAGCCAAGATAGGGGTAAAGAGACCCAGTACTTC
CASSQDRGKETQYF
>TRBV3-1|TRBJ1-2|.|many
TGTGCCAGCAGCCAAAGTGGACCGGGGAGCGGCTACACCTTC
CASSQSGPGSGYTF
>TRBV4-2|TRBJ2-2|.|few
TGTGCCAGCAGCCGGGAGCTCCGGACCGGGGAGCTGTTTTTT
CASSRELRTGELFF
>TRBV6-1|TRBJ2-4|.|many
TGTGCCAGCATAAAGGTTGGCAAAAACATTCAGTACTTC
CASIKVGKNIQYF
>TRBV2|TRBJ2-7|TRBD2|many
TGTGCCAGCACGGGACTAGCCTACGAGCAGTACTTC
CASTGLAYEQYF
>TRBV6-1|TRBJ2-4|.|many
TGTGCCAGCAGGAATAAACAGGGAAGGTCCGGAAACATTCAGTACTTC
CASRNKQGRSGNIQYF
>TRBV5-4|TRBJ1-1|TRBD1|.
TGTGCCAGCAGCTTGGACAGGGGGCGGAACACTGAAGCTTTCTTT
CASSLDRGRNTEAFF
>TRBV28|TRBJ1-2|.|many
TGTGCCAGCAGTGCTAGGAACGTCTATGGCTACACCTTC
CASSARNVYGYTF
>TRBV20-1|TRBJ2-5|.|many
TGCAGTGCTAACCTGGAGGCGACCCAGTACTTC
CSANLEATQYF
>TRBV6-1|TRBJ1-5|.|many
TGTGCCAGCAGCATGATCGGGGGGGTCAATCAGCCCCAGCATTTT
CASSMIGGVNQPQHF
>TRBV7-9|TRBJ1-2|.|many
TGTGCCAGCAGCTTAGGTCCGGGCGGTGCAAGGTATGGCTACACCTTC
CASSLGPGGARYGYTF
>TRBV6-5|TRBJ1-2|.|many
TGTGCCAGCAGTTACACAACGGAGTACACCTTC
CASSYTTEYTF
>TRBV7-9|TRBJ2-5|.|many
TGTGCCAGCAGCTTAGCCGCGGAGACCCAGTACTTC
CASSLAAETQYF
>TRBV6-1|TRBJ1-2|TRBD1|.
TGTGCCAGCAGTAAACAGGGGGCTCATGGCTACACCTTC
CASSKQGAHGYTF
>TRBV15|TRBJ2-5|.|few
TGTGCCACCAGCACCAACGGAGAGACCCAGTACTTC
CATSTNGETQYF
>TRBV5-1|TRBJ2-7|TRBD2|.
TGCGCCAGCAGCTTCCTGGGACTAGCGGGAGGAAGCGAGCAGTACTTC
CASSFLGLAGGSEQYF
>TRBV12-3/TRBV12-4|TRBJ2-7|TRBD2|once
TGTGCCAGCAGTTTGGTTAGCGGGTCACCCTCCTACGAGCAGTACTTC
CASSLVSGSPSYEQYF